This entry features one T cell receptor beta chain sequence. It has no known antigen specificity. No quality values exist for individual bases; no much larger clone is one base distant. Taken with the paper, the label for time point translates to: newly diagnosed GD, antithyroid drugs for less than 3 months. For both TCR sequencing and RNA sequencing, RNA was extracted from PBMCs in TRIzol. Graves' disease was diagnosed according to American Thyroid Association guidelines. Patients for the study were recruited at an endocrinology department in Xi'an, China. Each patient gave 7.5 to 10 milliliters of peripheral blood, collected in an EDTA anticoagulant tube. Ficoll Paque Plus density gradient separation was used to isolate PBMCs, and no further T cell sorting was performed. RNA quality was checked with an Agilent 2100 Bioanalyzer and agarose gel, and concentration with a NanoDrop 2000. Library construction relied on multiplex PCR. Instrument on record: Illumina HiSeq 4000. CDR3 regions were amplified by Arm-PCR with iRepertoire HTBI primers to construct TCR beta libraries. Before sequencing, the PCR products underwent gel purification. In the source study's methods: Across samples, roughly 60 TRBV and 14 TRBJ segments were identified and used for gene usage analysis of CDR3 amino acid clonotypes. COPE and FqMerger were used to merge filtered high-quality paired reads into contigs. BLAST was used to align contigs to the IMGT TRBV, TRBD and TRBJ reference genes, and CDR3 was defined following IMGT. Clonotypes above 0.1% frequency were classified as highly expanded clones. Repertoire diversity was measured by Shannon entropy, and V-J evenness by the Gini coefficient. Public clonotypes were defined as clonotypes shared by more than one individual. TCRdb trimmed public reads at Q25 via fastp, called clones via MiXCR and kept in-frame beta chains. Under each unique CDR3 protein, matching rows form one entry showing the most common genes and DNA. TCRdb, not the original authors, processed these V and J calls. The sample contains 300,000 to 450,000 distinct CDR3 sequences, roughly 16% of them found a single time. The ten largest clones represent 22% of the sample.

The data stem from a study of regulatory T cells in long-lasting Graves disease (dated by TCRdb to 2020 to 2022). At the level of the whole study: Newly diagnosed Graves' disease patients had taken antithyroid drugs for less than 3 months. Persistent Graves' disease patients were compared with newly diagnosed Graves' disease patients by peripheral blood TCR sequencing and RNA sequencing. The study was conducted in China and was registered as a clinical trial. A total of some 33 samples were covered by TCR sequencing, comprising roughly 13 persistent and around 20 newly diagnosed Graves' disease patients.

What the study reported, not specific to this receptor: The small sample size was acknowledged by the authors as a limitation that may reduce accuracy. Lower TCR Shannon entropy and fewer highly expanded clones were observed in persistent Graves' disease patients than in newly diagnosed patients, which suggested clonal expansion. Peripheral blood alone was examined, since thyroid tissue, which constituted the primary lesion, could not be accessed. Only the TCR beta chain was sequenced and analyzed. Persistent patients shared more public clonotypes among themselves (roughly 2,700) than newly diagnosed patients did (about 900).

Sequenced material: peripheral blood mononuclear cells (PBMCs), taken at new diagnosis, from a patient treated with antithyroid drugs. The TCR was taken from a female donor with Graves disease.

CDR3 protein: CSAWDRDNQPQHF. The DNA sequence reads TGCAGTGCTTGGGACAGGGACAATCAGCCCCAGCATTTT. The chain links TRBV20-1 with TRBJ1-5; 9 nucleotides in the junction match TRBD1. Relative to germline, V is missing 5 bases and J is missing 3 bases, with 2 bases of the junction outside any gene match. CDR1 DFQATT and CDR2 SNEGSKA were looked up in the germline V gene (reference sequence). Spanning cysteine to phenylalanine, the CDR3 consists of 13 amino acids. This entry keeps only the CDR3 DNA: 39 bases, framed from base 1.